Listed below are T cell receptor beta chains from one sample, sequenced in a study of blood T cell repertoires in COVID-19. Using immunoSEQ multiplex PCR, the repertoire was profiled, and TCRdb retains in-frame clones only, with some absent. The sample comprises tens of thousands of clones, 84% of which are singletons, and roughly 16% rests with the top ten. Sequenced material: peripheral blood. The origin of the receptors is a man in his 60s with COVID-19, enrolled during active disease. CDR3s include the opening cysteine and the closing phenylalanine or tryptophan. The D gene is left open where the match is weak. A row's size may be missing; if present it is once, few, many or a size class.

cdr3_length	clone_size	v_call	j_call	d_call	cdr3_aa	cdr3_nt
13	-	TRBV5-4	TRBJ2-3	TRBD1	CASSPETGDTQYF	TGTGCCAGCAGCCCCGAGACAGGGGATACGCAGTATTTT
17	once	TRBV6-2/TRBV6-3	TRBJ1-5	TRBD1	CASSRPFGQASNQPQHF	TGTGCCAGCAGCCGGCCCTTCGGACAGGCGAGCAATCAGCCCCAGCATTTT
15	-	TRBV5-1	TRBJ2-1	TRBD1	CASSLGQGIHNEQFF	TGCGCCAGCAGCTTGGGACAGGGAATCCACAATGAGCAGTTCTTC
14	once	TRBV19	TRBJ2-3	-	CASSQGAAADTQYF	TGTGCCAGTAGTCAGGGCGCTGCGGCAGATACGCAGTATTTT
16	-	TRBV27	TRBJ1-5	-	CASSWNFRGVPQPRHF	TGTGCCAGCAGTTGGAATTTTCGGGGGGTACCTCAGCCCCGGCATTTT
17	-	TRBV24-1	TRBJ2-5	-	CATSDSTGTPRGETQYF	TGTGCCACCAGTGATTCTACCGGGACCCCCCGGGGGGAGACCCAGTACTTC
14	-	TRBV30	TRBJ2-2	-	CAWSVDTYTGELFF	TGTGCCTGGAGTGTAGACACCTACACCGGGGAGCTGTTTTTT
14	-	TRBV5-1	TRBJ1-3	-	CASSLLDSGNTIYF	TGCGCCAGCAGCTTGCTAGACTCTGGAAACACCATATATTTT
15	-	TRBV19	TRBJ1-3	TRBD1	CASSIGQASGNTIYF	TGTGCCAGTAGTATCGGACAGGCCTCTGGAAACACCATATATTTT
12	many	TRBV6-6	TRBJ2-7	-	CASSPGAYEQYF	TGTGCCAGCAGCCCAGGGGCCTACGAGCAGTACTTC
15	-	TRBV6-5	TRBJ1-6	-	CASRLTGGNSSPLHF	TGTGCCAGCAGACTTACCGGGGGGAATAGCTCACCCCTCCACTTT
15	-	TRBV2	TRBJ2-2	TRBD2	CASRTSGLNTGELFF	TGTGCCAGCAGAACTAGCGGTCTAAACACCGGGGAGCTGTTTTTT
14	-	TRBV6-1	TRBJ2-1	-	CASSEAGGDDEQFF	TGTGCCAGCAGTGAAGCAGGCGGGGACGATGAGCAGTTCTTC
16	-	TRBV5-1	TRBJ1-1	TRBD1	CASSTDRGYRFTEAFF	TGCGCCAGCAGCACCGACAGGGGGTATCGGTTCACTGAAGCTTTCTTT
17	few	TRBV29-1	TRBJ2-7	TRBD2	CSVLRTSGRISSYEQYF	TGCAGCGTTCTTCGGACTAGCGGGAGAATTAGCTCCTACGAGCAGTACTTC
12	-	TRBV29-1	TRBJ1-1	-	CSVGGRNTEAFF	TGCAGCGTTGGAGGGAGGAACACTGAAGCTTTCTTT
14	-	TRBV6-1	TRBJ1-2	TRBD1	CASLAYDRDNGYTF	TGTGCCAGCTTGGCCTATGACAGGGATAATGGCTACACCTTC
13	-	TRBV10-1	TRBJ1-6	-	CASRRDHNSPLHF	TGCGCCAGCAGGCGGGACCACAATTCACCCCTCCACTTT
15	few	TRBV28	TRBJ1-1	-	CASSLIRGDGTEAFF	TGTGCCAGCAGTTTAATACGGGGGGACGGCACTGAAGCTTTCTTT
16	-	TRBV16	TRBJ1-6	TRBD1	CASSQSMGQGNSPLHF	TGTGCCAGCAGCCAATCGATGGGACAGGGTAATTCACCCCTCCACTTT
14	once	TRBV19	TRBJ2-3	-	CASSPTRSTDTQYF	TGTGCCAGTAGCCCCACTAGGAGCACAGATACGCAGTATTTT
14	-	TRBV6-2/TRBV6-3	TRBJ1-2	TRBD1	CASSDTGGADGYTF	TGTGCCAGCAGTGACACAGGGGGCGCAGATGGCTACACCTTC
16	once	TRBV5-1	TRBJ2-1	TRBD2	CASSLSGRVGYNEQFF	TGCGCCAGCAGCCTGAGCGGGAGGGTTGGCTACAATGAGCAGTTCTTC
15	-	TRBV21-1	TRBJ1-5	-	CASSKQQGAFQPQHF	TGTGCCAGCAGCAAACAGCAGGGGGCTTTTCAGCCCCAGCATTTT
17	-	TRBV7-2	TRBJ2-5	TRBD1	CASSLISWDRDWETQYF	TGTGCCAGCAGCTTAATCAGTTGGGACAGGGATTGGGAGACCCAGTACTTC
13	once	TRBV7-9	TRBJ2-7	-	CASSLVQGGEQYF	TGTGCCAGCAGCTTAGTACAGGGTGGCGAGCAGTACTTC
13	-	TRBV6-1	TRBJ2-5	-	CASSEPQQETQYF	TGTGCCAGCAGTGAACCCCAGCAAGAGACCCAGTACTTC
16	-	TRBV20-1	TRBJ2-3	TRBD2	CSASPLLAGVTDTQYF	TGCAGTGCTAGTCCCCTCCTAGCGGGGGTCACAGATACGCAGTATTTT
11	once	TRBV3-1/TRBV3-2	TRBJ2-7	TRBD2	CATRGGGEQYF	TGTGCCACCCGTGGGGGGGGAGAGCAGTACTTC
12	-	TRBV13	TRBJ1-6	-	CASRSINSPLHF	TGTGCCAGCAGATCTATAAATTCACCCCTCCACTTT
12	-	TRBV10-3	TRBJ2-1	-	CAISDSYNEQFF	TGTGCCATCAGTGACAGTTACAATGAGCAGTTCTTC
12	-	TRBV29-1	TRBJ1-2	TRBD1	CSVDRGLFGYTF	TGCAGCGTCGACAGGGGGCTTTTTGGCTACACCTTC
14	-	TRBV5-4	TRBJ1-3	-	CASADSSSGNTIYF	TGTGCCAGCGCGGACTCGAGCTCTGGAAACACCATATATTTT
15	-	TRBV7-9	TRBJ1-2	TRBD1	CASSTWTGGDYGYTF	TGTGCCAGCAGCACCTGGACAGGGGGGGACTATGGCTACACCTTC
15	-	TRBV7-9	TRBJ2-7	-	CASSLANVPGYEQYF	TGTGCCAGCAGCTTAGCTAACGTTCCAGGGTACGAGCAGTACTTC
15	once	TRBV3-1/TRBV3-2	TRBJ2-3	-	CASSQGQAGTDTQYF	TGTGCCAGCAGCCAGGGACAAGCAGGGACAGATACGCAGTATTTT
13	few	TRBV30	TRBJ1-1	-	CAWSVQMNTEAFF	TGTGCCTGGAGTGTTCAGATGAACACTGAAGCTTTCTTT
15	-	TRBV21-1	TRBJ1-5	-	CASLTPIRSNQPQHF	TGTGCCAGCCTCACCCCGATTCGGAGCAATCAGCCCCAGCATTTT
14	-	TRBV29-1	TRBJ1-3	-	CSVAEGNSGNTIYF	TGCAGCGTTGCGGAGGGGAACTCTGGAAACACCATATATTTT
15	-	TRBV5-1	TRBJ2-2	TRBD1	CASSYGDSNTGELFF	TGCGCCAGCAGCTATGGGGACAGTAACACCGGGGAGCTGTTTTTT
18	-	TRBV19	TRBJ1-5	-	CASSTSPIDSPLNQPQHF	TGTGCCAGTAGTACCTCCCCTATTGACAGTCCACTGAATCAGCCCCAGCATTTT
14	-	TRBV18	TRBJ2-1	-	CASSPGLLSNEQFF	TGTGCCAGCTCACCAGGGCTTCTTTCCAATGAGCAGTTCTTC
16	-	TRBV15	TRBJ1-2	TRBD1	CATSRGGTGPSGGYTF	TGTGCCACCAGCAGAGGAGGGACAGGTCCCTCTGGAGGCTACACCTTC
14	-	TRBV9	TRBJ2-5	TRBD2	CASSAGTIQETQYF	TGTGCCAGCAGCGCCGGGACTATTCAAGAGACCCAGTACTTC
16	-	TRBV7-9	TRBJ1-6	-	CASSPSVGGYNSPLHF	TGTGCCAGCAGCCCCAGCGTCGGGGGGTATAATTCACCCCTCCACTTT
16	-	TRBV5-1	TRBJ2-5	TRBD1	CASSSMPGQEQETQYF	TGCGCCAGCAGCTCCATGCCGGGACAGGAGCAAGAGACCCAGTACTTC
15	few	TRBV27	TRBJ2-1	-	CASSIRQEPSNEQFF	TGTGCCAGCAGTATTAGACAGGAACCTTCCAATGAGCAGTTCTTC
15	-	TRBV7-6	TRBJ1-1	TRBD1	CASSLGGQPGTEAFF	TGTGCCAGCAGCTTAGGGGGACAGCCGGGCACTGAAGCTTTCTTT
13	-	TRBV30	TRBJ1-2	TRBD1	CAWDRVTNYGYTF	TGTGCCTGGGACAGGGTCACTAACTATGGCTACACCTTC
15	few	TRBV27	TRBJ2-1	TRBD2	CASSSRTSGTNEQFF	TGTGCCAGCAGTTCCCGGACTAGCGGGACCAATGAGCAGTTCTTC
16	-	TRBV4-1	TRBJ2-1	-	CASSQGGGHSYNEQFF	TGCGCCAGCAGCCAAGGGGGAGGCCATTCCTACAATGAGCAGTTCTTC
15	-	TRBV7-9	TRBJ2-3	TRBD2	CASTGLAGGLDTQYF	TGTGCAAGCACAGGCCTAGCGGGGGGGTTGGATACGCAGTATTTT
13	-	TRBV12-3/TRBV12-4	TRBJ1-5	-	CASSLGLNQPQHF	TGTGCCAGCAGTCTCGGACTTAATCAGCCCCAGCATTTT
13	-	TRBV19	TRBJ2-3	-	CASSSGLRRESDF	TGTGCCAGTAGTTCGGGTTTACGCCGAGAATCCGATTTT
15	-	TRBV27	TRBJ2-2	TRBD2	CASSTTSGITGELFF	TGTGCCAGCAGTACGACTAGCGGGATCACCGGGGAGCTGTTTTTT
16	-	TRBV12-5	TRBJ1-3	-	CASAEIVGAHGNTIYF	TGTGCTAGTGCCGAAATCGTAGGGGCTCACGGAAACACCATATATTTT
14	-	TRBV19	TRBJ2-2	TRBD1	CASSTGTGSGELFF	TGTGCCAGTAGTACCGGGACAGGTTCCGGGGAGCTGTTTTTT
14	-	TRBV7-3	TRBJ2-2	TRBD1	CASSKPGQSGELFF	TGTGCCAGCAGCAAGCCGGGACAGAGCGGGGAGCTGTTTTTT
16	few	TRBV11-2	TRBJ2-1	TRBD2	CASSSVAGGPLNEQFF	TGTGCCAGCAGCTCGGTAGCGGGGGGGCCGCTCAATGAGCAGTTCTTC